This T cell receptor beta chain emerged from a study of blood T cell repertoires in COVID-19 (dated by TCRdb to about 2020). Turning to the overall study: Samples covering the acute and convalescent phases of COVID-19 were provided by collaborators in the United States, Italy and Spain. A freely available public database, intended as a resource for researchers studying the immune response to SARS-CoV-2, is where the repertoires were released. Subjects who had been exposed to COVID-19, were actively infected with it, or had recovered from it provided the deeply sampled blood TCRbeta repertoires that made up the dataset. The material from the prospective study consisted of cDNA or gDNA derived from T cells, B-cell-depleted T cells, or PBMCs. Where available, HLA class I and class II types were taken from metadata supplied by the sample provider and were not determined by assay-based typing. Nearly every sample came with metadata listing a de-identified subject ID, COVID-19 status, age in years and sex. Samples came from the ongoing ImmuneRACE study (first 160 participants) plus 1,254 subjects from 6 global collaborators. The research as a whole found: Clinical and demographic metadata were provided uncurated, with the amount varying by source and participant.

TCRbeta CDR3 regions were amplified from genomic DNA by means of the immunoSEQ Assay, a bias-controlled multiplex PCR. From the authors' description of their analysis: The number of nucleated cells in each sample was estimated from the amplification of reference gene primers within the assay. Sequence reads were collapsed and filtered to measure the absolute abundance of every unique TCRbeta CDR3 rearrangement. For each sample, productive Simpson clonality was calculated as the square root of Simpson's diversity index over productive rearrangements. The source is immuneACCESS, and TCRdb retained only in-frame sequences with V and J called. Part of the clones is not carried over; for the studies checked, unresolved V genes explain less than half of this, and the remainder is unexplained. The V and J calls and clone size are taken from that table; D and trimming were inferred from the DNA. The table for this sample lists 400,000 or so clones; about 87% of them were counted only once. The ten largest clones capture roughly 0.76% of the sample.

In regard to this clone: No cognate antigen has been identified for it. It has no much larger one-base neighbor in the sample; base qualities were not kept.

One collaborating source in Seattle enrolled patients while the patients were actively infected and followed the patients over time throughout the course of disease. Collaborating institutions collected whole blood in K2EDTA tubes following their own protocols. For TCRbeta analysis, collaborators shipped samples as frozen whole blood, isolated PBMCs, or DNA extracted from either of those sample types. The CDR3, cysteine through phenylalanine, is 18 amino acids long. Left in the record is the CDR3 DNA by itself, 54 bases read in frame from the first base. The germline V gene (reference sequence) gives CDR1 as SEHNR and CDR2 as FQNEAQ. From V the trimming removes 5 bases and from J it removes 7 bases, while the gene matches leave 20 bases of the junction unaccounted for.

This TCR was sampled from a man between 18 and 35 years old with COVID-19, enrolled during active disease. Here the chain combines TRBV7-9 and TRBJ2-1; a stretch of 7 junction bases matches TRBD1. Sequencing was done on a sample of peripheral blood. CDR3 region: CASSADRVVSLVSNEQFF. The nucleotide sequence is TGTGCCAGCAGCGCAGACAGGGTCGTTTCACTGGTTTCTAATGAGCAGTTCTTC.